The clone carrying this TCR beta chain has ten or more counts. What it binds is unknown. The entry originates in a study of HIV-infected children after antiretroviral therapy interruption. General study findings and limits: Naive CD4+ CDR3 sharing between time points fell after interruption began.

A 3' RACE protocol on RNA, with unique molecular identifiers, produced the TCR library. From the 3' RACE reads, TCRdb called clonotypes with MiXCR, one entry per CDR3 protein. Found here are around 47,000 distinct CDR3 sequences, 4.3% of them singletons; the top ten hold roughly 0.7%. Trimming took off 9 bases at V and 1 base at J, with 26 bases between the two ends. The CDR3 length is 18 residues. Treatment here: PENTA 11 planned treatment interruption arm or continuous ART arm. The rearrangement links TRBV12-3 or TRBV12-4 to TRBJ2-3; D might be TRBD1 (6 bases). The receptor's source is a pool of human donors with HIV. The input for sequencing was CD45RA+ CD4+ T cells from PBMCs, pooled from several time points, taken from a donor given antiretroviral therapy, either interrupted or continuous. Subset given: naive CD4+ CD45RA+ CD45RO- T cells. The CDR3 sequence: CARPSLQNYRDRTDTQYF. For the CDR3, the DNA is TGTGCCAGACCTTCCTTACAAAATTACAGGGATCGCACAGATACGCAGTATTTT.